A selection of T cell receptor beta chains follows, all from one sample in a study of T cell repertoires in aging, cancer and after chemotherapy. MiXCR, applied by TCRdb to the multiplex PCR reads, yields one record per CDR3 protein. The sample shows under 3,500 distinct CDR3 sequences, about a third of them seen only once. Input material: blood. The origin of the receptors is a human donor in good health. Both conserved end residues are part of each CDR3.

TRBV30	CAWRGTLTAGSAFF
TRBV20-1	CSARDGTNSGNTIYF
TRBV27	CASSFLAGEGEQYF
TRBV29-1	CSEPLSGGELFF
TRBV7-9	CASSPMGGGYNEQFF
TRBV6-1	CASSAVRDGNSPLHF
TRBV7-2	CASSPSGGWEKLFF
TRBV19	CASSIEAGGFGANVLTF
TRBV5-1	CASSLAESGNEQFF
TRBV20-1	CSARGVAGDENTGELFF
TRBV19	CASSPRASGKNSPLHF
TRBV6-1	CASTRTALDYGYTF
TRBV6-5	CASSYGAGGQWTQYF
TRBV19	CASGKTLNTEAFF
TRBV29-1	CSVDRIGDGYTF
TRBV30	CAWSDQGRVHEKLFF
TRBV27	CASTYTLAGTRGNKQFF
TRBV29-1	CSVAEDSNQPQHF
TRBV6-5	CASSLGQTTWETQYF
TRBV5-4	CASSSRRGTEAFF
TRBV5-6	CASSLLVGDRDAGYTF
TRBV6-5	CASSYSGGRGGFQETQYF
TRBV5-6	CASSPRQTGVGYTF
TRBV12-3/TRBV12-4	CASSSRTEAFF
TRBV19	CATTLGQGRWETQYF
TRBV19	CASSISAGGSLVTDTQYF
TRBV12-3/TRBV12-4	CASSPGGGQFF
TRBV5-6	CASSAPGPGSNGYTF
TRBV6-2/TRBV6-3	CASSFMISGTGSGNYGYTF
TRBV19	CASGGGTDTQYF
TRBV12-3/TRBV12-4	CATRLAGVRGEQFF
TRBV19	CASSLPNSAKGYTF
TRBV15	CATSRGGATNTGELFF
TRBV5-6	CASSPDGLNQPQHF
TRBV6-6	CASTEGGFNQPQHF